Following are 31 T cell receptor beta chains from one sample sequenced in a study of beta chain features in type 1 diabetes. cDNA synthesis used the whole RNA isolate, giving expressed TCRB sequences. The repertoire was sequenced with immunoSEQ multiplex PCR; TCRdb's copy has only in-frame clones and lacks some. Of 350,000 to 450,000 clones detected, roughly 15% appear once; the ten largest clones hold approximately 0.019%. Specimen: naive CD4+ T cells from blood. The receptors shown here come from a young woman in good health.

A few counts support this clone. The genes are TRBV2 and TRBJ2-1; the match to TRBD2 covers 9 bases. The V gene's germline CDR1 is SNHLY and CDR2 FYNNEI. The CDR3 covers 18 residues. With 5 bases clipped from V and 3 bases from J, the junction kept 14 bases outside the gene matches. Here the CDR3 reads CASSWGDTLAGDYNEQFF. The DNA for the CDR3 is TGTGCCAGCAGTTGGGGGGACACCTTAGCGGGAGACTACAATGAGCAGTTCTTC.

This clone was observed a handful of times. V gene TRBV5-1 combines with J gene TRBJ2-1; tentative D call: TRBD1 (6 bases). V gave up 2 bases and J gave up 2 bases, with 17 bases separating them. The CDR3 has 17 amino acids. CDR1 SGHRS and CDR2 YFSETQ come from the germline V gene. This CDR3 reads CASSLTTLRDTYNEQFF. CDR3 sequence (DNA): TGCGCCAGCAGCTTAACTACGCTCCGGGACACCTACAATGAGCAGTTCTTC.

This clone was found a few times. The rearrangement uses TRBV5-6 and TRBJ2-2; D is possibly TRBD1 (6 bases). Germline CDR1 reads SGHDT; CDR2 reads YYEEEE. The ends were cut back, 1 base at V and 4 bases at J, with 11 bases in the middle. The CDR3 extends over 15 amino acids. CDR3 loop: CASSLRGQLTGELFF. The CDR3 DNA sequence: TGTGCCAGCAGCTTGAGGGGACAACTCACCGGGGAGCTGTTTTTT.

This clone was seen a handful of times. The chain links TRBV6-6 to TRBJ2-1, with 7 bases fitting TRBD1. There are 16 residues in the CDR3. The J segment lost 5 bases and the V segment lost 5 bases, leaving 12 bases of the junction unmatched. Germline CDR1 MNHNY, CDR2 SVGAGI (reference sequence). Here the CDR3 reads CASSPNPGQTNNEQFF. For the CDR3, the DNA is TGTGCCAGCAGTCCAAATCCGGGACAGACAAACAATGAGCAGTTCTTC.

This clone has just a few counts. This sequence joins TRBV29-1 and TRBJ2-5; 7 bases align to TRBD2. The ends lost 5 bases at V and 5 bases at J; junction bases unmatched: 11. This CDR3 has 14 residues. In germline, CDR1 is SQVTM, CDR2 ANQGSEA. The CDR3 DNA reads TGCAGCGTTATGAAGGGACTATCGGTGGAGACCCAGTACTTC. It specifies CSVMKGLSVETQYF.

The CDR3 nucleotides are TGTGCCAGCAGCCAAGGCAGGGAAGAGACCCAGTACTTC. Protein: CASSQGREETQYF. The rearrangement joins TRBV16 to TRBJ2-5, with D perhaps matching TRBD1 (5 bases). V lost 2 bases and J 3 bases, leaving 7 bases between the germline ends. The CDR3 loop spans 13 amino acids. Germline-derived CDR1 and CDR2 are KGHSY and FQNENV.

The chain employs TRBV30 and TRBJ2-3; no firm D call. Trimming shortened V by 5 bases and J by 2 bases, and 5 bases separated the two germline ends. Germline V gene sequence: CDR1 GTSNPN, CDR2 SVGIG (reference sequence). CDR3 length equals 11 residues. CDR3 sequence: CAWANTDTQYF. CDR3 nucleotide sequence: TGTGCCTGGGCTAACACAGATACGCAGTATTTT. Complete variable domain (other parts from reference TRBV30 and TRBJ2-3): SQTIHQWPATLVQPVGSPLSLECTVEGTSNPNLYWYRQAAGRGLQLLFYSVGIGQISSEVPQNLSASRPQDRQFILSSKKLLLSDSGFYLCAWANTDTQYFGPGTRLTVL.

This clone turned up a few times. The gene calls are TRBV19 and TRBJ1-5; D not certain. CDR3 length: 17 residues. V was cut by 2 bases and J by 3 bases, with 17 bases left in between. Germline CDR1 LNHDA, CDR2 SQIVND (reference sequence). The CDR3 coding sequence is TGTGCCAGTAGTATAAACAGCCAGGTCCAAATCAATCAGCCCCAGCATTTT. This sequence encodes CASSINSQVQINQPQHF.

This rearrangement joins TRBV28 to TRBJ2-7; 7 positions agree with TRBD1. CDR1 MDHEN and CDR2 SYDVKM come from the germline V gene. Trimming cost V 2 bases and J 0 bases; bases outside gene matches: 4. This CDR3 region has 15 residues. CDR3 DNA: TGTGCCAGCAGTTTACTGGGACAGAGCTCCTACGAGCAGTACTTC. It translates to CASSLLGQSSYEQYF.

This sequence joins TRBV5-1 and TRBJ2-7, with 11 bases matching TRBD2. Germline V gives CDR1 SGHRS, CDR2 YFSETQ. The CDR3 is 14 residues long. Trimming took 3 bases from V and 5 from J; bases not matched to a gene: 4. CDR3 coding DNA: TGCGCCAGCAGCTGGATAGCGGGAGGGAACGAGCAGTACTTC. Translating it yields CASSWIAGGNEQYF.

This clone was counted only a few times. The chain uses TRBV7-9 and TRBJ2-1; no definite D call. This CDR3 has 12 amino acids. CDR1 is SEHNR, CDR2 FQNEAQ, per germline (reference sequence). V gave up 0 bases and J gave up 10 bases, with 7 bases separating them. CDR3 in amino acids: CASSLAYGEQFF. The CDR3 nucleotides read TGTGCCAGCAGCTTAGCCTACGGGGAGCAGTTCTTC.

The gene calls are TRBV7-2 and TRBJ2-5; D is ambiguous. This CDR3 has 14 amino acids. V lost 2 bases to trimming and J lost 0 bases, with 7 bases between them. CDR1 and CDR2 from the germline V gene are SGHTA and FQGNSA. The CDR3 loop reads CASSLRGHQETQYF. The CDR3 DNA sequence: TGTGCCAGCAGCTTACGAGGCCACCAAGAGACCCAGTACTTC.

This chain connects TRBV18 to TRBJ2-5, with TRBD1 as a possible D gene (5 bases). The CDR3 covers 14 residues. The germline CDR1 and CDR2 sequences are KGHSH and LQKENI. V was trimmed by 1 base and J by 7 bases, leaving 13 bases between them. The DNA of the CDR3 is TGTGCCAGCTCACCACGACAGACAAATTTGACCCAGTACTTC. Translating it yields CASSPRQTNLTQYF. Supplemented by reference TRBV18 and TRBJ2-5, the full variable domain reads NAGVMQNPRHLVRRRGQEARLRCSPMKGHSHVYWYRQLPEEGLKFMVYLQKENIIDESGMPKERFSAEFPKEGPSILRIQQVVRGDSAAYFCASSPRQTNLTQYFGPGTRLLVL.

V is TRBV5-1 and J is TRBJ2-1, with 16 bases lining up with TRBD2. Germline-derived CDR1 and CDR2 are SGHRS and YFSETQ. V lost 4 bases and J lost 7; bases outside the gene matches: 2. The CDR3 has 15 amino acids. CDR3 amino acids: CASSAGLAGGNEQFF. As DNA, the CDR3 is TGCGCCAGCAGCGCGGGACTAGCGGGAGGGAATGAGCAGTTCTTC.

This chain links TRBV6-5 with TRBJ1-4; TRBD1 agrees at 8 bases. Germline-derived CDR1 and CDR2 are MNHEY and SVGAGI. Unmatched junction bases numbered 4, after V lost 4 bases and J lost 6 bases. This CDR3 is built from 14 residues. In DNA, the CDR3 is TGTGCCAGCAGTTCGTGGACAGGGCATGAAAAACTGTTTTTT. It is translated as CASSSWTGHEKLFF.

This clone occurred a few times. The V gene is TRBV11-1, the J gene TRBJ2-1, with a tentative D call TRBD2 (5 bases). CDR3 length equals 16 residues. Germline CDR1 is SGHAT and CDR2 is FQDESV (reference sequence). Trimming removed 5 bases at V and 7 bases at J, with 21 bases between. The chain's CDR3 is CASSPGSRWASNEQFF. In DNA, the CDR3 is TGTGCCAGCAGCCCGGGGAGCCGTTGGGCTAGTAATGAGCAGTTCTTC.

The chain combines TRBV5-4 with TRBJ2-3, with D uncertain. The V end was cut by 10 bases, the J end by 6 bases, with 12 bases between. Germline CDR1 reads SGHNT; CDR2 reads YYREEE (reference sequence). There are 11 residues in the CDR3. The CDR3 reads CAPRIVDTQYF. The CDR3 bases are TGTGCCCCTAGGATAGTGGATACGCAGTATTTT. The full variable domain, rest sourced from reference TRBV5-4 and TRBJ2-3, is ETGVTQSPTHLIKTRGQQVTLRCSSQSGHNTVSWYQQALGQGPQFIFQYYREEENGRGNFPPRFSGLQFPNYSSELNVNALELDDSALYLCAPRIVDTQYFGPGTRLTVL.

This clone showed up just a few times. The gene calls are TRBV7-9 and TRBJ2-7; TRBD1 matches 7 bases. The CDR3 has 15 amino acids. Germline trimming cut 5 bases from V and 2 bases from J; bases unmatched to any gene: 9. The germline V gene encodes CDR1 SEHNR and CDR2 FQNEAQ (reference sequence). The CDR3: CASSHRATGTYEQYF. The CDR3 bases are TGTGCCAGCAGCCACAGGGCGACAGGGACCTACGAGCAGTACTTC.

The CDR3 bases are TGTGCCAGCTCACCAAGAGCCCCAACGGTCAATGAGCAGTTCTTC. It yields the protein CASSPRAPTVNEQFF. The chain uses TRBV18 and TRBJ2-1; D uncertain. The CDR3 runs to 15 residues. The V end lost 2 bases, the J end lost 6 bases, and 14 bases lay between the germline ends. Germline values: CDR1 KGHSH, CDR2 LQKENI.

This clone has more than one count but fewer than ten. The chain is built from TRBV29-1 and TRBJ2-3; D may be TRBD2 (6 bases). The germline gives CDR1 SQVTM, CDR2 ANQGSEA. V was trimmed by 5 bases and J by 1 base, leaving 10 bases between them. The CDR3 consists of 13 residues. The CDR3 coding sequence is TGCAGCGTTCGAGGGACTGGCACAGATACGCAGTATTTT. This codes for CSVRGTGTDTQYF.

The chain has TRBV7-2 and TRBJ1-4; D might be TRBD1 (5 bases). V lost 3 bases and J lost 2, with 7 bases in between. CDR1 and CDR2 (germline): SGHTA, FQGNSA. The CDR3 is 14 amino acids. For the CDR3, the DNA is TGTGCCAGCAGCTTTCGACAGACTAATGAAAAACTGTTTTTT. It yields the protein CASSFRQTNEKLFF.

This clone has only a few counts. The chain recombines TRBV7-3 with TRBJ2-1; the match to TRBD2 covers 13 bases. This CDR3 region has 17 residues. V dropped 5 bases and J dropped 7; count of bases not matched to a gene: 11. Germline V gives CDR1 SGHTA, CDR2 FQGTGA. The CDR3 protein is CASSGGTSGTMKNEQFF. The CDR3 nucleotides read TGTGCCAGCAGCGGGGGGACTAGCGGGACGATGAAGAATGAGCAGTTCTTC.

A few counts support this clone. The chain uses TRBV10-3 and TRBJ2-1; TRBD2 agrees at 12 bases. The CDR3 runs 13 residues. From germline, CDR1 is ENHRY and CDR2 SYGVKD. The junction had 3 bases not matched to a gene; V was cut back by 10 bases and J by 5 bases. As DNA, the CDR3 is TGTGCCACCCGACTAGCGGGAGACAATGAGCAGTTCTTC. The encoded protein is CATRLAGDNEQFF.

This clone appeared a few times. This rearrangement joins TRBV15 to TRBJ2-7; 7 bases map to TRBD1. With 3 bases clipped from V and 0 bases from J, the junction kept 8 bases outside the gene matches. Looked up from germline, CDR1 is LNHNV and CDR2 is YYDKDF (reference sequence). The CDR3 totals 16 residues. CDR3 nucleotides: TGTGCCACCAGCAGGAGCCGGGACAGAAGCTCCTACGAGCAGTACTTC. Translation gives CATSRSRDRSSYEQYF.

V is TRBV18 and J is TRBJ2-1; D possibly corresponds to TRBD1 (6 bases). V lost 3 bases and J 7 bases, leaving 16 bases between the germline ends. The CDR3 is 15 residues long. CDR1 and CDR2 from the germline V gene are KGHSH and LQKENI. In DNA form, the CDR3 reads TGTGCCAGCTCACCCGGGGCCGCCGGACAGAATGAGCAGTTCTTC. Amino acid sequence: CASSPGAAGQNEQFF. Based on the CDR3 plus reference TRBV18 and TRBJ2-1, the full variable domain is NAGVMQNPRHLVRRRGQEARLRCSPMKGHSHVYWYRQLPEEGLKFMVYLQKENIIDESGMPKERFSAEFPKEGPSILRIQQVVRGDSAAYFCASSPGAAGQNEQFFGPGTRLTVL.

The chain is built from TRBV29-1 and TRBJ2-1; 7 bases are a match to TRBD1. The CDR3 runs 13 residues. CDR1 is SQVTM, CDR2 ANQGSEA, per germline. V shed 4 bases and J 6 bases; nucleotides not matched to a gene: 6. CDR3 DNA: TGCAGCGTTGGTGGGTCAGGGGGCAATGAGCAGTTCTTC. This sequence encodes CSVGGSGGNEQFF.

The chain couples TRBV6-5 to TRBJ2-7; D perhaps matches TRBD2 (6 bases). V lost 6 bases, J lost 3 bases, and 18 bases lay in between. The germline V gene encodes CDR1 MNHEY and CDR2 SVGAGI. The CDR3 spans 15 residues. The DNA of the CDR3 is TGTGCCAGCAGAATCGGGACTCACGGACACTACGAGCAGTACTTC. Translating it yields CASRIGTHGHYEQYF.

The chain employs TRBV14 and TRBJ1-2; D possibly corresponds to TRBD1 (5 bases). This CDR3 has 14 amino acids. The germline V gene has CDR1 SGHDN and CDR2 FVKESK. Between the trimmed V and J ends, which lost 0 bases and 3 bases, there was a span of 8 bases. The CDR3 reads CASSQDGTYYGYTF. DNA of the CDR3: TGTGCCAGCAGCCAAGACGGGACTTACTATGGCTACACCTTC.

Only a few counts were recorded for this clone. This chain joins TRBV6-6 and TRBJ2-5; D ambiguous. The germline CDR1 and CDR2 sequences are MNHNY and SVGAGI (reference sequence). V was trimmed by 3 bases and J by 2 bases, leaving 10 bases between them. This CDR3 has 14 residues. The CDR3: CASSYAPFQETQYF. The CDR3 DNA follows: TGTGCCAGCAGTTATGCGCCATTTCAAGAGACCCAGTACTTC.

The gene calls are TRBV7-9 and TRBJ1-3; no clear D gene. The V end lost 3 bases, the J end lost 0 bases, and 6 bases lay between the germline ends. The germline CDR1 and CDR2 sequences are SEHNR and FQNEAQ (reference sequence). The CDR3 sequence is 14 residues long. The CDR3 DNA is TGTGCCAGCAGCTTCGGCGGCTCTGGAAACACCATATATTTT. The encoded protein is CASSFGGSGNTIYF.

This clone was recorded a few times. This chain connects TRBV7-2 to TRBJ2-5; D possibly corresponds to TRBD2 (6 bases). Germline V CDR1 and CDR2: SGHTA, FQGNSA. CDR3 length equals 14 residues. V lost 5 bases and J lost 2, with 12 bases in between. CDR3 sequence: CASSTRAGQETQYF. DNA for the CDR3: TGTGCCAGCAGCACTCGTGCGGGACAAGAGACCCAGTACTTC.